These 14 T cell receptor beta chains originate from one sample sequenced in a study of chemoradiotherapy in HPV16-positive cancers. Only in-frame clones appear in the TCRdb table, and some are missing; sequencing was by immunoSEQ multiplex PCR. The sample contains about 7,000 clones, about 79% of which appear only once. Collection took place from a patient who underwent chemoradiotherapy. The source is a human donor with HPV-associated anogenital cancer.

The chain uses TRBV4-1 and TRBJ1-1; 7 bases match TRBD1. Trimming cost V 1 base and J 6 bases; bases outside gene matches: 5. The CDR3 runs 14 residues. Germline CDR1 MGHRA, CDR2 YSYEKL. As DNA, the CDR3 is TGCGCCAGCAGCCAAGCACAGGGGAAGGCTGAAGCTTTCTTT. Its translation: CASSQAQGKAEAFF.

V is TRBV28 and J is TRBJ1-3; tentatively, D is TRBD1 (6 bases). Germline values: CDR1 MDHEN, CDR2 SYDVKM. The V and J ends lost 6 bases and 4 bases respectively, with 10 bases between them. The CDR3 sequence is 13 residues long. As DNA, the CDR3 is TGTGCCAGCAGGGACAGTCGGGGAAACACCATATATTTT. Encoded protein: CASRDSRGNTIYF.

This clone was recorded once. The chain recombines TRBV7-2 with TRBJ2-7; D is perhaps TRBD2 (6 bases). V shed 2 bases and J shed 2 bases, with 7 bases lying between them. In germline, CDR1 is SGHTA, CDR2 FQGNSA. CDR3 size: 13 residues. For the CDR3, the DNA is TGTGCCAGCAGCTTACGACTAGCCTACGAGCAGTACTTC. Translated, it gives CASSLRLAYEQYF.

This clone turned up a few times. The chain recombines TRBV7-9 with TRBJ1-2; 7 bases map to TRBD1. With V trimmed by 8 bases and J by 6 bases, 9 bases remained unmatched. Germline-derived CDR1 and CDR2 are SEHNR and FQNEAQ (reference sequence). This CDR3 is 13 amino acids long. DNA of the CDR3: TGTGCCAGCCAGGACGACAGGGCTAATGGCTACACCTTC. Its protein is CASQDDRANGYTF.

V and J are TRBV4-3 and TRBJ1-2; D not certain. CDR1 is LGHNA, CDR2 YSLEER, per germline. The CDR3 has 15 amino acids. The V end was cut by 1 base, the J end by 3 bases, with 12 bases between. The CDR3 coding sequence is TGCGCCAGCAGCCAAGGATTCCAGAACTACTATGGCTACACCTTC. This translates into CASSQGFQNYYGYTF.

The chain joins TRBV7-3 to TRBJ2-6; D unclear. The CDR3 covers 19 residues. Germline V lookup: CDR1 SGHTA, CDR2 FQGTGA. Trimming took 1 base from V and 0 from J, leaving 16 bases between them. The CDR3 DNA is TGTGCCAGCAGCTTAATCGGCGGCAGGCCTCGCTCTGGGGCCAACGTCCTGACTTTC. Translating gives CASSLIGGRPRSGANVLTF.

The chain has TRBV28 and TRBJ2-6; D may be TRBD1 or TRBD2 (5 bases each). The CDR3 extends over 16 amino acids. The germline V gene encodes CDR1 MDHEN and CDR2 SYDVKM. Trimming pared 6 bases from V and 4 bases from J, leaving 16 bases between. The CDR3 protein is CASSRLSGAGANVLTF. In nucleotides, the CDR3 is TGTGCCAGCAGCCGACTTTCCGGGGCCGGGGCCAACGTCCTGACTTTC.

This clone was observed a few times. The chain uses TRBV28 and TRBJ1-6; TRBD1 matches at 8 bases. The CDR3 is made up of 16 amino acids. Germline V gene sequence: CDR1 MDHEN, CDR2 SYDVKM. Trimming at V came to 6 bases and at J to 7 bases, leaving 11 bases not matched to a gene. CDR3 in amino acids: CASRTRQGNLNSPLHF. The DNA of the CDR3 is TGTGCCAGCAGAACTCGACAGGGGAACCTAAATTCACCCCTCCACTTT.

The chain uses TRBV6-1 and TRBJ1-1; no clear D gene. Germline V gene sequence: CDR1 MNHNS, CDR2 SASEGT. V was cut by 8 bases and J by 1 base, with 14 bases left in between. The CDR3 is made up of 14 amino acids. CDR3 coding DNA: TGTGCCAGCGCCCAGCGCTCGTGGAACACTGAAGCTTTCTTT. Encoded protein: CASAQRSWNTEAFF.

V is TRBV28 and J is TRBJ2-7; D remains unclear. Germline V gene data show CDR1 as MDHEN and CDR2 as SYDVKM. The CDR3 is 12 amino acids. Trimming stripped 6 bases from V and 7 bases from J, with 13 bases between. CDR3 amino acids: CASSPGSFEQYF. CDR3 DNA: TGTGCCAGCAGCCCCGGCTCCTTTGAGCAGTACTTC.

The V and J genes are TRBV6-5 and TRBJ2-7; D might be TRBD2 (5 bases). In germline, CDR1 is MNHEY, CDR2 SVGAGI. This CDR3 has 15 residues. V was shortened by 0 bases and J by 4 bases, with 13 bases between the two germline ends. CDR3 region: CASSYSREPGYEQYF. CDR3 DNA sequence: TGTGCCAGCAGTTACTCGAGGGAACCCGGTTACGAGCAGTACTTC.

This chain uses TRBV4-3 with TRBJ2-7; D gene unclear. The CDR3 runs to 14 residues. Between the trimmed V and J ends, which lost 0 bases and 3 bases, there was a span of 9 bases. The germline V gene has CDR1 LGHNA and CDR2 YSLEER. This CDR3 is CASSQDSGFYEQYF. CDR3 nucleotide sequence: TGCGCCAGCAGCCAAGATAGTGGTTTCTACGAGCAGTACTTC.

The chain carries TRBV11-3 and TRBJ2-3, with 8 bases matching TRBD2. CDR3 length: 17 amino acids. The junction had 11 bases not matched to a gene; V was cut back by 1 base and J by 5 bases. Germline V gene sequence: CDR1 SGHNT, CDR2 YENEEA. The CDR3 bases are TGTGCCAGCAGCTTAGTCGTCCGGGGGGGGCAGAGAGATACGCAGTATTTT. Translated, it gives CASSLVVRGGQRDTQYF.

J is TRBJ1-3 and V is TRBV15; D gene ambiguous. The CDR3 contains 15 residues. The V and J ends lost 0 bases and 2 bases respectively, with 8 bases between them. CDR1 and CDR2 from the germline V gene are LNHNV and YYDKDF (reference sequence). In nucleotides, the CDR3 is TGTGCCACCAGCAGAGATTCGGTGGCTGGAAACACCATATATTTT. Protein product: CATSRDSVAGNTIYF.